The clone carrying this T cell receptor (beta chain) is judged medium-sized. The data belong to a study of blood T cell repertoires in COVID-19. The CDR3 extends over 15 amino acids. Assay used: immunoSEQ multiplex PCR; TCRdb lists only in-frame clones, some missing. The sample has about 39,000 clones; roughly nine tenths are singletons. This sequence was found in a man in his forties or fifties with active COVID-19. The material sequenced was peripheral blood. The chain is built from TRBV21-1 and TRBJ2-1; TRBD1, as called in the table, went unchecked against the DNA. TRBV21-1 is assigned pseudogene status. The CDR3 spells CASSKEQGDYNEQFF. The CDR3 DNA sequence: TGTGCCAGCAGCAAAGAACAGGGGGATTACAATGAGCAGTTCTTC.